These 9 T cell receptor beta chains were all obtained from the same sample, sequenced in a study of CD8 T cells in ankylosing spondylitis. A single record per CDR3 protein comes from TCRdb applying MiXCR to the 5' RACE reads. Of approximately 190,000 distinct CDR3 sequences listed, under 15% are singletons. Sequenced material: blood, either unsorted or a sorted T cell fraction (not recorded which). These receptors originate from a female donor with ankylosing spondylitis or in good health (not recorded which).

This clonotype was seen many times. The chain joins TRBV5-5 to TRBJ1-1; TRBD1 is a possible D gene (5 bases). The germline CDR1 and CDR2 sequences are SGHKS and YYEKEE (reference sequence). Deletions cut 0 bases from V and 4 bases from J, with 10 bases between. This CDR3 is built from 14 residues. The CDR3 region is CASSLAGMGTEAFF. The CDR3 region has the DNA TGTGCCAGCAGCTTGGCAGGGATGGGCACTGAAGCTTTCTTT.

This rearrangement joins TRBV29-1 to TRBJ2-3; 9 nucleotides match TRBD1. The V gene's germline CDR1 is SQVTM and CDR2 ANQGSEA. This CDR3 contains 14 residues. The ends lost 6 bases at V and 6 bases at J; junction bases unmatched: 10. CDR3 residues: CSVGQGLGGDTQYF. The CDR3 DNA is TGCAGCGTGGGACAGGGCCTCGGTGGGGATACGCAGTATTTT.

The rearrangement joins TRBV9 to TRBJ1-5; possible D gene TRBD1, 6 bases. Germline-derived CDR1 and CDR2 are SGDLS and YYNGEE. The CDR3 is 15 residues long. The V end was cut by 4 bases, the J end by 3 bases, with 14 bases between. The CDR3 DNA follows: TGTGCCAGCAGCCCCACCGGGACAATCAATCAGCCCCAGCATTTT. Encoded protein: CASSPTGTINQPQHF.

This clonotype was counted at least ten times. The chain is built from TRBV28 and TRBJ2-4; tentative D call: TRBD2 (6 bases). Germline V gives CDR1 MDHEN, CDR2 SYDVKM. Between the trimmed V and J ends, which lost 3 bases and 0 bases, there was a span of 6 bases. The CDR3 runs to 14 residues. DNA of the CDR3: TGTGCCAGCAGTTTGGAGGGAGCCAAAAACATTCAGTACTTC. The encoded protein is CASSLEGAKNIQYF.

This clonotype was detected only a few times. This sequence joins TRBV11-2 and TRBJ2-7; D remains unclear. V was trimmed by 3 bases and J by 3 bases, leaving 9 bases between them. This CDR3 spans 13 amino acids. CDR1 and CDR2 from the germline V gene are SGHAT and FQNNGV. CDR3: CASSFEEIYEQYF. DNA for the CDR3: TGTGCCAGCAGCTTCGAGGAGATCTACGAGCAGTACTTC.

This clonotype was observed many times. This chain joins TRBV7-2 and TRBJ2-3; a possible D gene is TRBD2 (5 bases). V gave up 6 bases and J gave up 2 bases, with 12 bases separating them. CDR3 length equals 14 residues. The germline CDR1 and CDR2 sequences are SGHTA and FQGNSA. CDR3 nucleotide sequence: TGTGCCAGCAGGGAGCGGCAGTTCACAGATACGCAGTATTTT. Protein: CASRERQFTDTQYF. Supplemented by reference TRBV7-2 and TRBJ2-3, the full variable domain reads GAGVSQSPSNKVTEKGKDVELRCDPISGHTALYWYRQSLGQGLEFLIYFQGNSAPDKSGLPSDRFSAERTGGSVSTLTIQRTQQEDSAVYLCASRERQFTDTQYFGPGTRLTVL.

This clonotype was detected a few times. DNA of the CDR3: TGTGCCAGCAGTTACAGGGTGGGGCTGTCTGGAAACACCATATATTTT. Protein sequence: CASSYRVGLSGNTIYF. This chain joins TRBV6-5 and TRBJ1-3, with a possible D match to TRBD1 (5 bases). CDR3 length: 16 residues. V shed 2 bases and J shed 1 base, with 12 bases lying between them. Germline CDR1 and CDR2: MNHEY and SVGAGI.

This clonotype was counted many times. The chain links TRBV12-3 or TRBV12-4 to TRBJ2-5; possibly TRBD2 for D (6 bases). V was cut by 4 bases and J by 5 bases, with 11 bases left in between. The CDR3 loop spans 13 amino acids. In DNA, the CDR3 is TGTGCCAGCAGTTATCAGGGAGGCGAGACCCAGTACTTC. Protein: CASSYQGGETQYF.

Only a few counts were recorded for this clonotype. This sequence joins TRBV11-2 and TRBJ2-3; 10 bases are shared with TRBD2. J gave up 4 bases and V 0 bases, and 10 bases lay outside the gene matches. Germline CDR1 SGHAT, CDR2 FQNNGV. The CDR3 is 18 residues long. As DNA, the CDR3 is TGTGCCAGCAGCTTAGATCCTCCTAGCGGGAGTTTCTCAGATACGCAGTATTTT. Encoded protein: CASSLDPPSGSFSDTQYF. The whole variable domain, filled in from reference TRBV11-2 and TRBJ2-3, reads EAGVAQSPRYKIIEKRQSVAFWCNPISGHATLYWYQQILGQGPKLLIQFQNNGVVDDSQLPKDRFSAERLKGVDSTLKIQPAKLEDSAVYLCASSLDPPSGSFSDTQYFGPGTRLTVL.